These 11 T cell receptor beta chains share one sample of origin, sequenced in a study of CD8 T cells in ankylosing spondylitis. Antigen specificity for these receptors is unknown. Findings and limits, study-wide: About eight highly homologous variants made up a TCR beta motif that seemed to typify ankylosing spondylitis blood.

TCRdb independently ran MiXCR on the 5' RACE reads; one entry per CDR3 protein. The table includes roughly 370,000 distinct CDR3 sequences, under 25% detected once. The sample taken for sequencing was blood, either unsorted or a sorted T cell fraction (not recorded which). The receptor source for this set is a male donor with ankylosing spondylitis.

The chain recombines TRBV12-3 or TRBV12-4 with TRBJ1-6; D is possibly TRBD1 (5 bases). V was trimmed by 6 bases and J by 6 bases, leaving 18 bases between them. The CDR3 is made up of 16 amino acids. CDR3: CASSLEPGLSNSPLHF. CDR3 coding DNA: TGTGCCAGCAGCTTGGAGCCGGGGCTTAGTAATTCACCCCTCCACTTT.

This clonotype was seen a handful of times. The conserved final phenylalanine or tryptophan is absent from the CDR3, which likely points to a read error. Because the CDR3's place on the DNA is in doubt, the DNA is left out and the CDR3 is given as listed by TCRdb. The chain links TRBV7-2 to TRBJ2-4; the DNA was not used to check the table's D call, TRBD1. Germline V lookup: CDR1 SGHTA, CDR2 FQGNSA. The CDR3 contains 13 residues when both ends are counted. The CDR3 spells CASSLTQYGTTRL.

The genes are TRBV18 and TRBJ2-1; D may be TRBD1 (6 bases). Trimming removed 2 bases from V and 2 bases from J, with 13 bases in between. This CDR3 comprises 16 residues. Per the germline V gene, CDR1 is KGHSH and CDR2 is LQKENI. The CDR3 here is CASSPIPGQTYNEQFF. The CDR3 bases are TGTGCCAGCTCACCAATACCGGGACAAACCTACAATGAGCAGTTCTTC.

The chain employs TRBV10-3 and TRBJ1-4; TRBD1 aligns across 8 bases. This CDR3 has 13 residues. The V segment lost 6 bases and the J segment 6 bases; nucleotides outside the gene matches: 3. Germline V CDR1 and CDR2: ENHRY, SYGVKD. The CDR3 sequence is CAIRGGQDEKLFF. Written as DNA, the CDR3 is TGTGCCATCAGGGGGGGACAGGATGAAAAACTGTTTTTT.

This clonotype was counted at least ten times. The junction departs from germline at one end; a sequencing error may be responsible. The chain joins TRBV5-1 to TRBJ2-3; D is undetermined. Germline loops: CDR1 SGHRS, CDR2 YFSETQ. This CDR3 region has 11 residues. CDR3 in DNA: TGTGCCAGCAGCTTAGTCGATACGCAGTATTTT. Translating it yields CASSLVDTQYF.

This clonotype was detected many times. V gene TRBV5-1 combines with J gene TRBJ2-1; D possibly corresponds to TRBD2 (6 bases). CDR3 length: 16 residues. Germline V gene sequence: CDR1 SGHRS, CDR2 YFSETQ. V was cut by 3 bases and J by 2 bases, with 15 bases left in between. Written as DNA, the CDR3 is TGCGCCAGCAGCTCCCGGAGGGTAGCTACCTACAATGAGCAGTTCTTC. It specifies CASSSRRVATYNEQFF.

The CDR3 spells CSVDRTSGRGYNEQFF. CDR3 coding DNA: TGCAGCGTTGATCGCACTAGCGGGAGGGGGTACAATGAGCAGTTCTTC. V and J are TRBV29-1 and TRBJ2-1; 13 bases map to TRBD2. This CDR3 has 16 amino acids. With 3 bases clipped from V and 4 bases from J, the junction kept 6 bases outside the gene matches. The germline CDR1 and CDR2 sequences are SQVTM and ANQGSEA.

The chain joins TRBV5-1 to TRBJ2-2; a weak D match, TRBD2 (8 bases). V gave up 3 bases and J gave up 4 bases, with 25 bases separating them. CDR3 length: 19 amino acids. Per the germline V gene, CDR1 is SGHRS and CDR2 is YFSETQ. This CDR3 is CASSSGGTATISGTGELFF. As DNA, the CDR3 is TGCGCCAGCAGCTCGGGAGGGACAGCCACTATTTCCGGCACCGGGGAGCTGTTTTTT.

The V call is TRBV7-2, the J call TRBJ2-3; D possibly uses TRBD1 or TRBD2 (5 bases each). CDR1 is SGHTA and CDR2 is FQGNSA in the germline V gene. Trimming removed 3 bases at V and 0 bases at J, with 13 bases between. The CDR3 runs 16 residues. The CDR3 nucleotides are TGTGCCAGCAGCTTCGGGGCGGGCTCTAGCACAGATACGCAGTATTTT. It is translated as CASSFGAGSSTDTQYF.

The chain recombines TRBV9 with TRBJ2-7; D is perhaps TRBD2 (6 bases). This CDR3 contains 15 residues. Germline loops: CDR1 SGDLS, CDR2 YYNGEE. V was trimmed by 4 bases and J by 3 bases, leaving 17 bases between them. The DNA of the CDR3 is TGTGCCAGCAGCCCCCACCAGCGGGCCTACTACGAGCAGTACTTC. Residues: CASSPHQRAYYEQYF.

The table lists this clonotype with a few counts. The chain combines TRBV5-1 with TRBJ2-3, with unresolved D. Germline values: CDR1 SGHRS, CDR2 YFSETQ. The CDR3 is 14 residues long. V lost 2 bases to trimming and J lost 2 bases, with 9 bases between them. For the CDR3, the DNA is TGCGCCAGCAGCTTCAACAGCCCCACAGATACGCAGTATTTT. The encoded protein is CASSFNSPTDTQYF.